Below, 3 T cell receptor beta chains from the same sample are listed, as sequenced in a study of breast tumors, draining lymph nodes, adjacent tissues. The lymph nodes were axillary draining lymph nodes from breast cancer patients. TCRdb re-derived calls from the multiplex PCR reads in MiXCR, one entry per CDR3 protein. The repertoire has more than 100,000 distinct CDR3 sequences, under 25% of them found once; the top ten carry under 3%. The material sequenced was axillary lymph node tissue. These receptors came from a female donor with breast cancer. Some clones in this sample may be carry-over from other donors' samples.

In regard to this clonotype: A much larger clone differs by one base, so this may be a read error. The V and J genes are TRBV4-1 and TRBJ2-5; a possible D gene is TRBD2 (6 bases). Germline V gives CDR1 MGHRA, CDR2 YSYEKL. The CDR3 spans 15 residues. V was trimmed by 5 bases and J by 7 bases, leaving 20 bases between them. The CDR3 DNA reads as TGCGCCAGCAGCTCAAGACCGGGCGGGATAGGGACCCAGTACTTC. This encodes CASSSRPGGIGTQYF.

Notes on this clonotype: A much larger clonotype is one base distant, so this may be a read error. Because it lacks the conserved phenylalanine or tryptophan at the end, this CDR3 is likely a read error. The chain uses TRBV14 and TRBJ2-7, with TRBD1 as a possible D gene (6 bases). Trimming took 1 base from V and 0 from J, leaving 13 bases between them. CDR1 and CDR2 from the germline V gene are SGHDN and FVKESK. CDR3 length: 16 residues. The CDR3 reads CASSQVSGQFSYEQYS. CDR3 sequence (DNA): TGTGCCAGCAGCCAAGTCTCAGGACAGTTCTCCTACGAGCAGTACTCC.

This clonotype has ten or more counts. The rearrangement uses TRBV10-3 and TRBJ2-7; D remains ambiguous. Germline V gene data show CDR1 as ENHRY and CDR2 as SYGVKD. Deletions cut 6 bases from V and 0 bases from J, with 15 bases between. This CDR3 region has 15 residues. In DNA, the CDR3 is TGTGCCATCAGACCATCGTTCAGCAGCTCCTACGAGCAGTACTTC. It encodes CAIRPSFSSSYEQYF.